The 21 T cell receptor beta chains presented below share a single source sample, sequenced in a study of blood T cell repertoires in COVID-19. Sequencing used immunoSEQ multiplex PCR; TCRdb keeps in-frame clones, though not all of them. The sample carries 95,000 to 150,000 clones, 80% recorded once. Input material: peripheral blood. Receptors were obtained from a human donor in a cohort sampled during active COVID-19.

The chain combines TRBV7-3 with TRBJ2-1; TRBD2 aligns across 7 bases. The V and J ends lost 2 bases and 9 bases, in that order; junction bases with no gene match: 7. Germline CDR1 SGHTA, CDR2 FQGTGA. This CDR3 contains 14 residues. CDR3 nucleotides: TGTGCCAGCAGCTTACGAGGGACTACTAGTGAGCAGTTCTTC. Its translation is CASSLRGTTSEQFF.

The chain couples TRBV7-2 to TRBJ2-2; 12 positions agree with TRBD2. CDR1 and CDR2 from the germline V gene are SGHTA and FQGNSA. The J segment lost 1 base and the V segment lost 5 bases, leaving 8 bases of the junction unmatched. The CDR3 has 18 amino acids. In DNA, the CDR3 is TGTGCCAGCAGCCTTCTCCTAGCGGGGGGGCGGAACACCGGGGAGCTGTTTTTT. Translation: CASSLLLAGGRNTGELFF.

The chain joins TRBV24-1 to TRBJ2-1; D is perhaps TRBD2 (5 bases). Trimming pared 3 bases from V and 8 bases from J, leaving 10 bases between. The CDR3 is 13 residues long. Germline CDR1 and CDR2: KGHDR and SFDVKD. In DNA form, the CDR3 reads TGTGCCACCAGTGATGCGAGGGAAGATGAGCAGTTCTTC. Translated, it gives CATSDAREDEQFF.

This chain joins TRBV10-1 and TRBJ1-1, with D tentatively TRBD1 (5 bases). The germline V and J ends were trimmed by 11 bases and 2 bases, with 18 bases remaining between them. This CDR3 is built from 14 residues. Germline V gene lookup returns CDR1 WNHNN and CDR2 SYGVQD (reference sequence). As DNA, the CDR3 is TGCGCCGAACGGACATCCCCGTGCAACACTGAAGCTTTCTTT. As protein: CAERTSPCNTEAFF.

The CDR3 loop is CATRVGETQYF. In DNA, the CDR3 is TGTGCCACCAGGGTAGGAGAGACCCAGTACTTC. V gene TRBV19 combines with J gene TRBJ2-5; the D gene is possibly TRBD1 (5 bases). Between the trimmed V and J ends, which lost 10 bases and 4 bases, there was a span of 10 bases. Germline CDR1 LNHDA, CDR2 SQIVND (reference sequence). The CDR3 loop spans 11 amino acids.

The V gene is TRBV7-9, the J gene TRBJ1-2; no clear D. The CDR3 runs 13 residues. Germline values: CDR1 SEHNR, CDR2 FQNEAQ (reference sequence). Trimming removed 5 bases at V and 5 bases at J, with 12 bases between. CDR3 amino acids: CASSVNSLYGYTF. As DNA, the CDR3 is TGTGCCAGCAGCGTAAACAGCTTATATGGCTACACCTTC.

The V and J genes are TRBV10-2 and TRBJ2-1, with 14 nucleotides matching TRBD2. The V and J ends lost 9 bases and 7 bases, in that order; junction bases with no gene match: 5. CDR3 size: 14 residues. In germline, CDR1 is WSHSY, CDR2 SAAADI. Written as DNA, the CDR3 is TGCGCCAGTACCGGGACTAGCGGGAGAAATGAGCAGTTCTTC. As protein: CASTGTSGRNEQFF.

The chain links TRBV30 to TRBJ1-4; tentative D call: TRBD1 (5 bases). There are 14 residues in the CDR3. Between the trimmed V and J ends, which lost 3 bases and 6 bases, there was a span of 14 bases. Germline V lookup: CDR1 GTSNPN, CDR2 SVGIG (reference sequence). The CDR3 region is CAWRGRAIDEKLFF. The CDR3 DNA reads as TGTGCCTGGAGGGGCAGGGCCATCGATGAAAAACTGTTTTTT.

The chain has TRBV5-1 and TRBJ1-1, with D possibly TRBD1 on 5 matching bases. CDR1 and CDR2 from the germline V gene are SGHRS and YFSETQ. The V and J ends lost 0 bases and 5 bases respectively, with 14 bases between them. The CDR3 length is 15 residues. The CDR3: CASSLVGAVRTEAFF. The CDR3 nucleotides read TGCGCCAGCAGCTTGGTTGGGGCGGTAAGGACTGAAGCTTTCTTT.

This chain connects TRBV5-1 to TRBJ2-7; D is perhaps TRBD2 (6 bases). V lost 1 base to trimming and J lost 3 bases, with 8 bases between them. The germline CDR1 and CDR2 sequences are SGHRS and YFSETQ. This CDR3 is 13 amino acids long. The CDR3 DNA follows: TGCGCCAGCAGCTTGACGGGGGACTACGAGCAGTACTTC. Protein: CASSLTGDYEQYF.

The chain has TRBV18 and TRBJ1-5, with D possibly TRBD1 on 5 matching bases. From germline, CDR1 is KGHSH and CDR2 LQKENI. This CDR3 is 17 amino acids long. V was cut by 6 bases and J by 1 base, with 19 bases left in between. The CDR3 nucleotides are TGTGCCAGCTCCCCTCCCTCTGGGGCCGGGAGCAATCAGCCCCAGCATTTT. This codes for CASSPPSGAGSNQPQHF.

The CDR3 sequence: CASSPPVRLNYGYTF. CDR3 coding DNA: TGTGCCAGCAGCCCCCCGGTCAGGTTGAACTATGGCTACACCTTC. J is TRBJ1-2 and V is TRBV3-1 (or the pseudogene TRBV3-2); D is undetermined. V gave up 4 bases and J gave up 2 bases, with 14 bases separating them. The CDR3 sequence is 15 residues long. CDR1 is LGHDT and CDR2 is YNNKEL in the germline V gene (reference sequence).

The chain combines TRBV6-9 with TRBJ2-4, with 12 bases matching TRBD1. V lost 7 bases, J lost 2 bases, and 9 bases stayed unmatched. CDR3 length equals 17 residues. From germline, CDR1 is MNHGY and CDR2 SVAAGI. CDR3 protein: CASNLKGQGASKNIQYF. The CDR3 bases are TGTGCCAGCAACCTAAAGGGACAGGGGGCGTCCAAAAACATTCAGTACTTC.

This rearrangement joins TRBV2 to TRBJ2-7; weak D call: TRBD2 (6 bases). Germline CDR1 SNHLY, CDR2 FYNNEI. V gave up 2 bases and J gave up 0 bases, with 11 bases separating them. The CDR3 consists of 15 residues. The CDR3 sequence: CASSELASSSYEQYF. CDR3 nucleotides: TGTGCCAGCAGTGAACTAGCGTCTAGCTCCTACGAGCAGTACTTC.

The chain uses TRBV20-1 and TRBJ2-7, with D possibly TRBD1 on 5 matching bases. Germline V CDR1 and CDR2: DFQATT, SNEGSKA (reference sequence). There are 11 residues in the CDR3. V lost 6 bases and J 3 bases, leaving 9 bases between the germline ends. The CDR3 reads CSALQDYEQYF. The CDR3, as DNA: TGCAGTGCCCTACAGGACTACGAGCAGTACTTC.

The genes are TRBV27 and TRBJ2-7, with D possibly TRBD1 on 5 matching bases. This CDR3 has 12 residues. Looked up from germline, CDR1 is MNHEY and CDR2 is SMNVEV (reference sequence). Trimming pared 7 bases from V and 3 bases from J, leaving 10 bases between. This CDR3 is CASKGQSYEQYF. CDR3 DNA: TGTGCCAGCAAGGGGCAGAGCTACGAGCAGTACTTC.

The chain uses TRBV4-3 and TRBJ2-1; 10 nucleotides agree with TRBD1. J lost 8 bases, V lost 4 bases, and 11 bases had no gene match. Germline V gene sequence: CDR1 LGHNA, CDR2 YSLEER. The CDR3 spans 16 residues. The CDR3: CASSRPGQGNNDEQFF. In nucleotides, the CDR3 is TGCGCCAGCAGCCGACCGGGACAGGGGAATAACGATGAGCAGTTCTTC.

CDR3: CASSEQGFTEAFF. The CDR3 coding sequence is TGTGCCAGCAGTGAACAGGGGTTCACTGAAGCTTTCTTT. The chain has TRBV7-3 and TRBJ1-1; 7 nucleotides match TRBD1. Germline trimming cut 6 bases from V and 4 bases from J; bases unmatched to any gene: 5. The CDR3 spans 13 residues. Germline V gene data show CDR1 as SGHTA and CDR2 as FQGTGA.

The chain has TRBV2 and TRBJ1-2; 7 positions match TRBD1. With V trimmed by 5 bases and J by 4 bases, 1 base remained unmatched. CDR3 length equals 12 residues. Germline V lookup: CDR1 SNHLY, CDR2 FYNNEI. CDR3 residues: CASSRQGYGYTF. CDR3 bases: TGTGCCAGCAGTAGACAGGGCTATGGCTACACCTTC.

This chain links TRBV19 with TRBJ2-7; 7 bases line up with TRBD1. The CDR3 spans 16 residues. CDR1 is LNHDA and CDR2 is SQIVND in the germline V gene (reference sequence). J lost 3 bases, V lost 5 bases, and 13 bases had no gene match. DNA for the CDR3: TGTGCCAGTAGTCAGGCTGGGACAGCCGACGGCTACGAGCAGTACTTC. The encoded protein is CASSQAGTADGYEQYF.

The V and J genes are TRBV2 and TRBJ2-3; 8 bases agree with TRBD1. The V and J ends lost 5 bases and 1 base, in that order; junction bases with no gene match: 2. Germline loops: CDR1 SNHLY, CDR2 FYNNEI. This CDR3 comprises 14 residues. The CDR3 nucleotides read TGTGCCAGCAGTAGGGGACAGGGCACAGATACGCAGTATTTT. Translation gives CASSRGQGTDTQYF.